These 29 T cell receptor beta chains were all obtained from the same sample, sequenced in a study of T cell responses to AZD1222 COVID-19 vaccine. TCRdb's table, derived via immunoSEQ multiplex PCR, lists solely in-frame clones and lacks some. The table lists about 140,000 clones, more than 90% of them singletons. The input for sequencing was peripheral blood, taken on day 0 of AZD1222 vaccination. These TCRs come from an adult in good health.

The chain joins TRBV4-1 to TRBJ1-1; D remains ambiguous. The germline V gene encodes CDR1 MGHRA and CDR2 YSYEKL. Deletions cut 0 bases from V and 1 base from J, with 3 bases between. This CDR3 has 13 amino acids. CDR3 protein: CASSQDWNTEAFF. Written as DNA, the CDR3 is TGCGCCAGCAGCCAAGATTGGAACACTGAAGCTTTCTTT.

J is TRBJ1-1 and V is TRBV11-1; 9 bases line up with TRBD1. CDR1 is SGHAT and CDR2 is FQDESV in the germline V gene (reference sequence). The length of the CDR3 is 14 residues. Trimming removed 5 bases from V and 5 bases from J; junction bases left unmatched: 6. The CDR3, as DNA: TGTGCCAGCAGCCGCCACAGGGGGCAAACTGAAGCTTTCTTT. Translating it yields CASSRHRGQTEAFF.

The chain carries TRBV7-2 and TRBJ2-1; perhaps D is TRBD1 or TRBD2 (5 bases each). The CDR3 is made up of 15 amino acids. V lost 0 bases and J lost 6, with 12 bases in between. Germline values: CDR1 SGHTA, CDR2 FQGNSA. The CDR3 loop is CASSLASPGTNEQFF. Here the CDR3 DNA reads TGTGCCAGCAGCTTAGCTTCGCCAGGGACCAATGAGCAGTTCTTC.

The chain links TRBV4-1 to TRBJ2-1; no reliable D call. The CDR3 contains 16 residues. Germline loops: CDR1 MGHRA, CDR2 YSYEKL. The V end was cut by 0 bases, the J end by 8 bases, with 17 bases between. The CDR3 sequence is CASSQDLVVLPDEQFF. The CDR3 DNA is TGCGCCAGCAGCCAAGATCTAGTAGTTCTTCCGGATGAGCAGTTCTTC.

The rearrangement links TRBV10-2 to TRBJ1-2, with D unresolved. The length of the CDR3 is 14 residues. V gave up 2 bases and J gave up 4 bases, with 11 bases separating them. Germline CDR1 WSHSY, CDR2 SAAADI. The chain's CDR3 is CASSEDGRFYGYTF. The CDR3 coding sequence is TGCGCCAGCAGTGAGGACGGAAGATTCTATGGCTACACCTTC.

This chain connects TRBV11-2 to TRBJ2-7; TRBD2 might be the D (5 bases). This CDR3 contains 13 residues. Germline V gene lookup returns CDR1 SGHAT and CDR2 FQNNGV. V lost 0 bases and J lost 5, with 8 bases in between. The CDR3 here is CASSLDTGDEQYF. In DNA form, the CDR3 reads TGTGCCAGCAGCTTAGATACCGGGGACGAGCAGTACTTC.

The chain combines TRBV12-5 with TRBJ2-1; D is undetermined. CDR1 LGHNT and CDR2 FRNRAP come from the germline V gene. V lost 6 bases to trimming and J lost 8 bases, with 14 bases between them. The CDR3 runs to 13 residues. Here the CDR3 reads CASGPPNDDEQFF. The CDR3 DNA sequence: TGTGCTAGTGGCCCTCCGAATGACGATGAGCAGTTCTTC.

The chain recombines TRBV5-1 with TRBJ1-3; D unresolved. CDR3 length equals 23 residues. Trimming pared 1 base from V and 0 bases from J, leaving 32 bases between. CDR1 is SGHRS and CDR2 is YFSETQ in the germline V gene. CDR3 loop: CASSLRFWTVVAGWYRSGNTIYF. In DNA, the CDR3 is TGCGCCAGCAGCTTGAGGTTTTGGACGGTCGTGGCAGGATGGTACCGCTCTGGAAACACCATATATTTT.

The CDR3, as DNA: TGCGCCAGCAGCTTGGATGCGTGGGCCGGGGAGCTGTTTTTT. This sequence encodes CASSLDAWAGELFF. V and J are TRBV5-1 and TRBJ2-2; D unresolved. The germline gives CDR1 SGHRS, CDR2 YFSETQ. The CDR3 is made up of 14 amino acids. Trimming removed 0 bases from V and 6 bases from J, with 9 bases in between.

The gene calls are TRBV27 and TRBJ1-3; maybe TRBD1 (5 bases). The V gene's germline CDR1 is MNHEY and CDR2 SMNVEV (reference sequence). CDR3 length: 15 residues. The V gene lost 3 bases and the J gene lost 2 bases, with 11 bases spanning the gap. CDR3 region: CASSFSDRPGNTIYF. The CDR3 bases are TGTGCCAGCAGTTTTTCTGACAGACCTGGAAACACCATATATTTT.

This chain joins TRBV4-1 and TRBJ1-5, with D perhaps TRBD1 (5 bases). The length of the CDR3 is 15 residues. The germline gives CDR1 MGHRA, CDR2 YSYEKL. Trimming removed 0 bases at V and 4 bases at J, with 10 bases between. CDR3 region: CASSQDNRPNQPQHF. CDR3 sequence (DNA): TGCGCCAGCAGCCAAGATAACAGGCCGAATCAGCCCCAGCATTTT.

This CDR3 reads CASSRSGLQYF. For the CDR3, the DNA is TGTGCCAGCAGCCGTAGCGGGCTGCAGTATTTT. The chain carries TRBV7-2 and TRBJ2-3; 7 bases fit TRBD2. Germline CDR1 is SGHTA and CDR2 is FQGNSA. There are 11 residues in the CDR3. The trim removed 5 bases at V and 11 bases at J, leaving 4 bases unmatched.

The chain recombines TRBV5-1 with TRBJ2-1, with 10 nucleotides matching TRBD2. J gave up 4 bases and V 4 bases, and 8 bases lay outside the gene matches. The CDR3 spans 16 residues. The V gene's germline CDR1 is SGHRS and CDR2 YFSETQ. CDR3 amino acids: CASSPPTSGAYNEQFF. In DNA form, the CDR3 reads TGCGCCAGCAGCCCCCCAACTAGCGGGGCATACAATGAGCAGTTCTTC.

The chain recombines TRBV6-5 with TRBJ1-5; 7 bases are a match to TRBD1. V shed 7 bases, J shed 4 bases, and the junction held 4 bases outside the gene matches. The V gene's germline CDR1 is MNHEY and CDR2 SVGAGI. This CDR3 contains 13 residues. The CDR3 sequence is CASKQGINQPQHF. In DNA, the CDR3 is TGTGCCAGCAAACAGGGGATAAATCAGCCCCAGCATTTT.

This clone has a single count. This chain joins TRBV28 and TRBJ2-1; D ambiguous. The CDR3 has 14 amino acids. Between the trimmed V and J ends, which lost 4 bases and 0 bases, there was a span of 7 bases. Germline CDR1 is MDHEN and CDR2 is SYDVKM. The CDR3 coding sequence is TGTGCCAGCAGTTCAGCAGTCTCCTACAATGAGCAGTTCTTC. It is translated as CASSSAVSYNEQFF. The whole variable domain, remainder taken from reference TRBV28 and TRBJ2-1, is DVKVTQSSRYLVKRTGEKVFLECVQDMDHENMFWYRQDPGLGLRLIYFSYDVKMKEKGDIPEGYSVSREKKERFSLILESASTNQTSMYLCASSSAVSYNEQFFGPGTRLTVL.

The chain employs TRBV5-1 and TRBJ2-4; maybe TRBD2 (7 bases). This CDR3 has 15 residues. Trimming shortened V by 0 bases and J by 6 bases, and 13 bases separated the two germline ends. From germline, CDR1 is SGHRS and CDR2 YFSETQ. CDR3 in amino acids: CASSLAGGQGNIQYF. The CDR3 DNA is TGCGCCAGCAGCTTGGCCGGGGGGCAAGGAAACATTCAGTACTTC.

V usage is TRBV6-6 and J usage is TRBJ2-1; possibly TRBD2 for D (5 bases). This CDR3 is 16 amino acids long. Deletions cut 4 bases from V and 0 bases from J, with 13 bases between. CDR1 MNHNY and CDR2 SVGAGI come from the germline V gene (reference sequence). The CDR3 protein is CASSLASGSSYNEQFF. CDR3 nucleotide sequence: TGTGCCAGCAGTTTAGCCAGCGGAAGCTCCTACAATGAGCAGTTCTTC.

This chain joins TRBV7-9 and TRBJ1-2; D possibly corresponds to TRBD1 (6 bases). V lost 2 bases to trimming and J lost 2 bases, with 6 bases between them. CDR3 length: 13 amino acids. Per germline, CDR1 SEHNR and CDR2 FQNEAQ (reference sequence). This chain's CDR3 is CASSLRGNYGYTF. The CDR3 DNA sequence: TGTGCCAGCAGCTTAAGGGGGAACTATGGCTACACCTTC.

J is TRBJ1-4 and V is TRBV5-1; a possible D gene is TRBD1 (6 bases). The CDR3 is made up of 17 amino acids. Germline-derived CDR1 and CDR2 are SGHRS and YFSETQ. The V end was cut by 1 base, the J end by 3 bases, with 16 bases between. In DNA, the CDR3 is TGCGCCAGCAGCTTGTCCTACAGGGTCGCGGCTAATGAAAAACTGTTTTTT. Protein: CASSLSYRVAANEKLFF.

Here the CDR3 reads CASSQWTSGRDEQFF. The CDR3 DNA is TGCGCCAGCAGCCAGTGGACTAGCGGGAGGGATGAGCAGTTCTTC. The chain carries TRBV4-1 and TRBJ2-1; TRBD2 matches at 15 bases. V shed 3 bases, J shed 8 bases, and the junction held 2 bases outside the gene matches. The germline gives CDR1 MGHRA, CDR2 YSYEKL. The CDR3 covers 15 residues.

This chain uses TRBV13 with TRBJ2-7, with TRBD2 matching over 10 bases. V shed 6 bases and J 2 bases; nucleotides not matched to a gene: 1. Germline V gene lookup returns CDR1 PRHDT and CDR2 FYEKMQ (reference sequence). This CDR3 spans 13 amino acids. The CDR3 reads CASRTSGAYEQYF. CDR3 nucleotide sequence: TGTGCCAGCAGAACTAGCGGGGCCTACGAGCAGTACTTC.

CDR3 in DNA: TGCGCCAGCAGCTTGGGGACAGGCAGAGGTTCACCCCTCCACTTT. This encodes CASSLGTGRGSPLHF. The chain carries TRBV5-1 and TRBJ1-6; 7 nucleotides agree with TRBD1. Germline loops: CDR1 SGHRS, CDR2 YFSETQ. With V trimmed by 0 bases and J by 9 bases, 6 bases remained unmatched. This CDR3 region has 15 residues.

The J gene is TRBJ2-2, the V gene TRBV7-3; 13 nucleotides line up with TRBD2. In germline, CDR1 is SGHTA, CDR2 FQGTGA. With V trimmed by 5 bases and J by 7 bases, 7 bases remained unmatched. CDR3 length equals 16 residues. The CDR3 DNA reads TGTGCCAGCAGCAAAGGGACTAGCGGGACGGGCGGGGAGCTGTTTTTT. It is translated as CASSKGTSGTGGELFF.

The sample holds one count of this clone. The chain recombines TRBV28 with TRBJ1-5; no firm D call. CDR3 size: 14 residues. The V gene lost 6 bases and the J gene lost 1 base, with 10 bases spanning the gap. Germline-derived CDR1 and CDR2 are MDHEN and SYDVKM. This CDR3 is CASSPLLSNQPQHF. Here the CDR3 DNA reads TGTGCCAGCAGCCCTCTCCTAAGCAATCAGCCCCAGCATTTT.

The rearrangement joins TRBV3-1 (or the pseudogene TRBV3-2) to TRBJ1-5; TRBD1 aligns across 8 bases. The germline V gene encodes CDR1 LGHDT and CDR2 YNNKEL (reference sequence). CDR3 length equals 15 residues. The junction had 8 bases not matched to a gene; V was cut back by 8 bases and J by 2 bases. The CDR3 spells CASPPGRGRNQPQHF. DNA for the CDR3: TGTGCCAGCCCTCCGGGCAGGGGGCGCAATCAGCCCCAGCATTTT.

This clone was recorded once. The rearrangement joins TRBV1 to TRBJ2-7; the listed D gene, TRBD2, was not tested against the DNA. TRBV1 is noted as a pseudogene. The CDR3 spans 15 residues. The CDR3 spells CTSRQTKRETREQYF. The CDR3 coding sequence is TGCACCAGCAGACAAACGAAGCGGGAGACCAGGGAGCAGTACTTC.

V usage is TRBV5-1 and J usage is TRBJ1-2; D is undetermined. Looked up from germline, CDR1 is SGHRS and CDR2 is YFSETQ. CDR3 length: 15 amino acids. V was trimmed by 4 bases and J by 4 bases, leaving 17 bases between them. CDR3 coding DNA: TGCGCCAGCAGCGCGAGTGCAAGAATCGCCTATGGCTACACCTTC. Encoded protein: CASSASARIAYGYTF.

The CDR3 nucleotides are TGTGCCAGCAGTTACTCGGCTAGCCCTTACAATGAGCAGTTCTTC. Protein product: CASSYSASPYNEQFF. The chain joins TRBV6-5 to TRBJ2-1, with a weak D call TRBD2 (5 bases). Trimming cost V 0 bases and J 4 bases, with 10 bases left between them. The germline V gene encodes CDR1 MNHEY and CDR2 SVGAGI. The CDR3 sequence is 15 residues long.

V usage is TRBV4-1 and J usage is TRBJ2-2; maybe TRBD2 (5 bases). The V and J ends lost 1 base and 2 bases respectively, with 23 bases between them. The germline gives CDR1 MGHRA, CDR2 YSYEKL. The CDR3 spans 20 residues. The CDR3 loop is CASSQGRAKTSRGNTGELFF. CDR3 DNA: TGCGCCAGCAGCCAAGGCCGGGCGAAAACCTCCCGGGGTAACACCGGGGAGCTGTTTTTT.